This TCR beta chain appears in the sequencing data of a study of sequential checkpoint blockade in melanoma. The wider study: DNA from more than 75 pretreatment tumor samples underwent TCRβ immunosequencing.

Indicated treatment: randomized to nivolumab then ipilimumab (arm A) or the reverse (arm B). Trimming took 6 bases from V and 3 from J, leaving 20 bases between them. CDR3 length equals 16 residues. Germline CDR1 and CDR2: MDHEN and SYDVKM. Data came from immunoSEQ multiplex PCR; TCRdb stores just in-frame clones and leaves some out. The data contain 7,500 to 9,500 clones, roughly 25% of them seen just once; the ten biggest clones take up around a tenth. This sequence joins TRBV28 and TRBJ1-1; weak D call: TRBD1 (6 bases). This material consisted of tumor tissue (inferred from file names), taken from a patient given nivolumab and ipilimumab in sequence. The source of this sequence is a human donor with melanoma. The CDR3, as DNA: TGTGCCAGCAGAAACGGAGGGGGGGCCGGGTACACTGAAGCTTTCTTT. Amino acids: CASRNGGGAGYTEAFF.